The 32 T cell receptor beta chains below were found in one sample sequenced in a study of cytomegalovirus exposure and HLA in healthy donors. PCR involved 60 Vbeta and 13 Jbeta primers. Repertoires were generated with immunoSEQ multiplex PCR, while TCRdb's copy carries only in-frame clones and drops some. Among 110,000 or so clones listed, nearly 70% were seen once. Material for sequencing was PBMCs. The receptors here all came from a woman in her 70s in good health and CMV-seropositive.

The chain uses TRBV6-6 and TRBJ1-2, with D perhaps matching TRBD1 (5 bases). CDR1 MNHNY and CDR2 SVGAGI come from the germline V gene (reference sequence). The ends were cut back, 2 bases at V and 4 bases at J, with 14 bases in the middle. CDR3 size: 15 residues. CDR3 protein: CASSYGQGNRYGYTF. DNA of the CDR3: TGTGCCAGCAGTTACGGCCAGGGAAACCGCTATGGCTACACCTTC.

V is TRBV11-2 and J is TRBJ1-1; TRBD1 matches 7 bases. CDR1 and CDR2 (germline): SGHAT, FQNNGV. Germline trimming cut 3 bases from V and 7 bases from J; bases unmatched to any gene: 2. This CDR3 comprises 12 residues. The CDR3 spells CASSFGTDEAFF. CDR3 bases: TGTGCCAGCAGCTTCGGGACAGATGAAGCTTTCTTT.

The chain combines TRBV5-1 with TRBJ2-2, with D possibly matching TRBD1 (6 bases). Germline lookup yields CDR1 SGHRS and CDR2 YFSETQ. V was trimmed by 5 bases and J by 0 bases, leaving 11 bases between them. The CDR3 runs to 15 residues. The CDR3 loop reads CASSPGQTNTGELFF. DNA for the CDR3: TGCGCCAGCAGTCCTGGACAGACGAACACCGGGGAGCTGTTTTTT.

This chain connects TRBV6-4 to TRBJ1-2; 8 bases match TRBD1. Looked up from germline, CDR1 is MRHNA and CDR2 is SNTAGT. J lost 8 bases, V lost 7 bases, and 12 bases had no gene match. The CDR3 contains 14 residues. The CDR3 coding sequence is TGTGCCAGCAAAAGAGACAGGGGAGACGGGGGCTACACCTTC. It encodes CASKRDRGDGGYTF.

This rearrangement joins TRBV11-1 to TRBJ1-4; D remains ambiguous. V lost 5 bases to trimming and J lost 4 bases, with 8 bases between them. The CDR3 spans 13 residues. CDR1 and CDR2 from the germline V gene are SGHAT and FQDESV (reference sequence). The CDR3 DNA reads as TGTGCCAGCAGCGGAGGTCTTAATGAAAAACTGTTTTTT. This gives the protein CASSGGLNEKLFF.

By share, this clone ranks as medium-sized (0.01 to 0.1%). This chain joins TRBV10-1 and TRBJ2-7; a weak D match, TRBD1 (6 bases). Trimming removed 2 bases at V and 0 bases at J, with 14 bases between. The CDR3 length is 16 residues. The germline V gene encodes CDR1 WNHNN and CDR2 SYGVQD (reference sequence). CDR3 DNA: TGCGCCAGCAGTGAGAGGGTACAGGGCCTCTCCTACGAGCAGTACTTC. It yields the protein CASSERVQGLSYEQYF.

The chain has TRBV4-2 and TRBJ1-5, with 8 positions matching TRBD1. CDR3 size: 15 residues. J lost 4 bases, V lost 0 bases, and 2 bases had no gene match. Germline CDR1 LGHNA, CDR2 YNFKEQ. The chain's CDR3 is CASSQEGQVNQPQHF. CDR3 DNA sequence: TGTGCCAGCAGCCAAGAGGGACAGGTTAATCAGCCCCAGCATTTT.

The chain carries TRBV7-6 and TRBJ2-1, with TRBD2 as a possible D gene (7 bases). The CDR3 sequence is 14 residues long. Germline V gene lookup returns CDR1 SGHVS and CDR2 FNYEAQ. V lost 5 bases and J 6 bases, leaving 14 bases between the germline ends. The CDR3 sequence: CASSRGGVGNEQFF. The DNA for the CDR3 is TGTGCCAGCAGCCGAGGGGGGGTCGGCAATGAGCAGTTCTTC.

The V gene is TRBV10-3, the J gene TRBJ1-4; weak D call: TRBD1 (5 bases). This CDR3 is 14 amino acids long. Trimming took off 3 bases at V and 0 bases at J, with 5 bases between the two ends. Germline V gene data show CDR1 as ENHRY and CDR2 as SYGVKD. CDR3 DNA: TGTGCCATCAGTGAAGGGGCAACTAATGAAAAACTGTTTTTT. Translated: CAISEGATNEKLFF.

J is TRBJ1-6 and V is TRBV27; no reliable D call. Trimming removed 6 bases from V and 9 bases from J, with 18 bases in between. Germline CDR1 reads MNHEY; CDR2 reads SMNVEV (reference sequence). The CDR3 contains 15 residues. CDR3 nucleotide sequence: TGTGCCAGCAGCTTGGGTCCCCTTGCGGGTTCACCCCTCCACTTT. The encoded protein is CASSLGPLAGSPLHF.

The chain recombines TRBV11-1 with TRBJ1-1; a weak D match, TRBD1 (6 bases). Trimming shortened V by 6 bases and J by 4 bases, and 15 bases separated the two germline ends. Germline V gene data show CDR1 as SGHAT and CDR2 as FQDESV (reference sequence). The CDR3 runs to 14 residues. The CDR3 here is CASSFPGVGTEAFF. As DNA, the CDR3 is TGTGCCAGCAGTTTTCCAGGGGTTGGCACTGAAGCTTTCTTT.

The chain is built from TRBV2 and TRBJ1-3; TRBD1 matches 9 bases. CDR3 length equals 16 residues. The germline gives CDR1 SNHLY, CDR2 FYNNEI. The J segment lost 0 bases and the V segment lost 4 bases, leaving 4 bases of the junction unmatched. The CDR3 coding sequence is TGTGCCAGCAGTGGACAGGGGGGCCTCTCTGGAAACACCATATATTTT. It specifies CASSGQGGLSGNTIYF. The variable domain in full, completed from reference TRBV2 and TRBJ1-3, reads EPEVTQTPSHQVTQMGQEVILRCVPISNHLYFYWYRQILGQKVEFLVSFYNNEISEKSEIFDDQFSVERPDGSNFTLKIRSTKLEDSAMYFCASSGQGGLSGNTIYFGEGSWLTVV.

J is TRBJ2-2 and V is TRBV7-9, with 10 bases identical to TRBD2. Trimming cost V 5 bases and J 6 bases; bases outside gene matches: 9. CDR3 size: 16 residues. CDR1 SEHNR and CDR2 FQNEAQ come from the germline V gene (reference sequence). The CDR3 region has the DNA TGTGCCAGCAGCCGAGCGGGGGGGCCTGGGTCCGGGGAGCTGTTTTTT. It specifies CASSRAGGPGSGELFF.

V is TRBV29-1 and J is TRBJ1-1, with a weak D call TRBD1 (5 bases). CDR3 length equals 11 residues. Germline loops: CDR1 SQVTM, CDR2 ANQGSEA. Trimming shortened V by 5 bases and J by 4 bases, and 8 bases separated the two germline ends. The DNA of the CDR3 is TGCAGCGTTAGGGGAGGCACTGAAGCTTTCTTT. Protein sequence: CSVRGGTEAFF.

This clone was counted between two and nine times. The genes are TRBV2 and TRBJ1-6; 8 positions match TRBD1. This CDR3 has 15 residues. The V gene's germline CDR1 is SNHLY and CDR2 FYNNEI. The V segment lost 4 bases and the J segment 7 bases; nucleotides outside the gene matches: 6. In DNA form, the CDR3 reads TGTGCCAGCAGTGGTAACAGGGGGGGAAATTCACCCCTCCACTTT. Translating gives CASSGNRGGNSPLHF.

Comment on this clone: Because it lacks the conserved phenylalanine or tryptophan at the end, this CDR3 is likely a read error. The chain employs TRBV30 and TRBJ1-1; 8 bases align to TRBD1. The CDR3 is made up of 15 amino acids. In germline, CDR1 is GTSNPN, CDR2 SVGIG (reference sequence). J was trimmed by 0 bases and V by 5 bases; bases with no gene match: 8. In DNA form, the CDR3 reads TGTGCCTGGGCCCGGACAGGGATCATGAACACTGAAGCTTTCGTT. Translated: CAWARTGIMNTEAFV.

The chain couples TRBV29-1 to TRBJ2-3; D is unclear. The CDR3 sequence is 13 residues long. Germline loops: CDR1 SQVTM, CDR2 ANQGSEA. V was clipped by 1 base and J by 2 bases, with 7 bases between them. For the CDR3, the DNA is TGCAGCGTTGAAGGCCTAGTCACAGATACGCAGTATTTT. Residues: CSVEGLVTDTQYF.

The V and J genes are TRBV19 and TRBJ1-2, with a possible D match to TRBD1 (6 bases). Per the germline V gene, CDR1 is LNHDA and CDR2 is SQIVND (reference sequence). The CDR3 runs 13 residues. Deletions cut 7 bases from V and 6 bases from J, with 15 bases between. CDR3 region: CASTPARGNGYTF. CDR3 DNA: TGTGCCAGTACCCCCGCTAGGGGGAATGGCTACACCTTC.

V gene TRBV10-1 combines with J gene TRBJ2-7, with 7 bases that match TRBD2. J gave up 2 bases and V 6 bases, and 10 bases lay outside the gene matches. Germline V gene lookup returns CDR1 WNHNN and CDR2 SYGVQD (reference sequence). The CDR3 is 15 amino acids. The CDR3 coding sequence is TGCGCCAGCAGCCGGGGGACTAACCTACCCTACGAGCAGTACTTC. Its protein is CASSRGTNLPYEQYF.

The chain couples TRBV5-1 to TRBJ1-6; TRBD1 aligns across 7 bases. The CDR3 contains 14 residues. Per germline, CDR1 SGHRS and CDR2 YFSETQ. J gave up 14 bases and V 0 bases, and 8 bases lay outside the gene matches. The CDR3 DNA sequence: TGCGCCAGCAGCTTGGTTGCAGGGGGTTCCACCCTCCACTTT. It is translated as CASSLVAGGSTLHF.

This clone was observed a handful of times. The V and J genes are TRBV7-9 and TRBJ1-1; D might be TRBD1 (6 bases). CDR1 and CDR2 from the germline V gene are SEHNR and FQNEAQ (reference sequence). The V and J ends lost 5 bases and 2 bases respectively, with 12 bases between them. The CDR3 has 14 amino acids. The CDR3 bases are TGTGCCAGCAGCCAAGACAGGAAAAACACTGAAGCTTTCTTT. It translates to CASSQDRKNTEAFF. Full variable domain (rest looked up from reference TRBV7-9 and TRBJ1-1): DTGVSQNPRHKITKRGQNVTFRCDPISEHNRLYWYRQTLGQGPEFLTYFQNEAQLEKSRLLSDRFSAERPKGSFSTLEIQRTEQGDSAMYLCASSQDRKNTEAFFGQGTRLTVV.

The CDR3 sequence is CASSRLAGWNAGELFF. The CDR3 nucleotides are TGTGCCAGTAGTAGACTAGCGGGGTGGAATGCCGGGGAGCTGTTTTTT. The V call is TRBV19, the J call TRBJ2-2; TRBD2 matches 11 bases. With 4 bases clipped from V and 6 bases from J, the junction kept 7 bases outside the gene matches. Germline CDR1 LNHDA, CDR2 SQIVND (reference sequence). CDR3 length equals 16 residues. The full variable domain, with the rest looked up from reference TRBV19 and TRBJ2-2, is DGGITQSPKYLFRKEGQNVTLSCEQNLNHDAMYWYRQDPGQGLRLIYYSQIVNDFQKGDIAEGYSVSREKKESFPLTVTSAQKNPTAFYLCASSRLAGWNAGELFFGEGSRLTVL.

The V and J genes are TRBV5-1 and TRBJ2-1; D remains unclear. CDR1 is SGHRS and CDR2 is YFSETQ in the germline V gene. The ends were cut back, 4 bases at V and 0 bases at J, with 14 bases in the middle. The CDR3 length is 16 residues. Written as DNA, the CDR3 is TGCGCCAGCAGCAGCCCAGGCCTCACCTCCTACAATGAGCAGTTCTTC. Amino acid sequence: CASSSPGLTSYNEQFF.

CDR3 nucleotides: TGCAGCGTTTCGCGGGGTGAGGGCACTGAAGCTTTCTTT. Protein product: CSVSRGEGTEAFF. This sequence joins TRBV29-1 and TRBJ1-1; D unresolved. The V and J ends lost 5 bases and 4 bases respectively, with 14 bases between them. This CDR3 region has 13 residues. Germline V lookup: CDR1 SQVTM, CDR2 ANQGSEA.

This sequence joins TRBV5-1 and TRBJ2-5, with TRBD1 identical over 7 bases. The CDR3 has 16 residues. The germline V gene encodes CDR1 SGHRS and CDR2 YFSETQ. The junction had 11 bases not matched to a gene; V was cut back by 1 base and J by 5 bases. The CDR3 DNA reads as TGCGCCAGCAGCTTGCTTGGGACAGTCCCATGGGAGACCCAGTACTTC. This sequence encodes CASSLLGTVPWETQYF.

The chain links TRBV10-3 to TRBJ2-5; D gene unclear. The CDR3 loop spans 13 amino acids. Trimming removed 0 bases from V and 7 bases from J, with 9 bases in between. Per the germline V gene, CDR1 is ENHRY and CDR2 is SYGVKD. Written as DNA, the CDR3 is TGTGCCATCAGTGAGTCGTTGTCCGGGACCCAGTACTTC. Its translation: CAISESLSGTQYF.

The chain carries TRBV7-2 and TRBJ2-7, with D perhaps matching TRBD2 (6 bases). In germline, CDR1 is SGHTA, CDR2 FQGNSA. The CDR3 totals 16 residues. V was clipped by 5 bases and J by 0 bases, with 17 bases between them. This chain's CDR3 is CASSQTRSTSSYEQYF. DNA of the CDR3: TGTGCCAGCAGCCAAACCCGATCGACTAGCTCCTACGAGCAGTACTTC.

The chain is built from TRBV6-4 and TRBJ2-3, with 9 nucleotides matching TRBD2. The CDR3 is 15 residues long. CDR1 MRHNA and CDR2 SNTAGT come from the germline V gene. The V gene end was trimmed by 5 bases and the J gene end by 3 bases; junction bases not matched to a gene: 6. The CDR3 is CASSPERGATDTQYF. The CDR3 coding sequence is TGTGCCAGCAGTCCCGAGCGGGGGGCAACAGATACGCAGTATTTT.

In this sample, this clone turned up a few times. The gene calls are TRBV2 and TRBJ1-2; D not resolved. CDR3 length equals 13 residues. From germline, CDR1 is SNHLY and CDR2 FYNNEI. The V and J ends lost 6 bases and 2 bases respectively, with 10 bases between them. The CDR3 sequence: CASSGTVNYGYTF. For the CDR3, the DNA is TGTGCCAGCAGCGGCACAGTGAACTATGGCTACACCTTC.

Only one count was recorded for this clone. The chain recombines TRBV18 with TRBJ1-1; 9 nucleotides align to TRBD1. The CDR3 spans 17 residues. Germline CDR1 and CDR2: KGHSH and LQKENI. V shed 1 base, J shed 4 bases, and the junction held 10 bases outside the gene matches. The CDR3 region is CASSPLTGGHRVTEAFF. CDR3 coding DNA: TGTGCCAGCTCACCACTCACAGGGGGCCACCGGGTCACTGAAGCTTTCTTT.

The chain has TRBV27 and TRBJ2-1; the match to TRBD1 covers 7 bases. Germline values: CDR1 MNHEY, CDR2 SMNVEV (reference sequence). The CDR3 is 15 amino acids. Losses at the gene ends were 4 bases for V and 5 bases for J; bases not matched to a gene: 8. The CDR3 spells CASSSNLDRNNEQFF. The CDR3 bases are TGTGCCAGCAGTTCCAATTTGGACAGGAACAATGAGCAGTTCTTC.

The rearrangement uses TRBV27 and TRBJ1-3, with 8 bases matching TRBD1. Germline CDR1 is MNHEY and CDR2 is SMNVEV (reference sequence). The CDR3 totals 14 residues. V gave up 6 bases and J gave up 4 bases; unmatched junction bases: 5. CDR3 amino acids: CASSRTGKGNTIYF. The CDR3 coding sequence is TGTGCCAGCAGCCGGACAGGGAAAGGAAACACCATATATTTT.